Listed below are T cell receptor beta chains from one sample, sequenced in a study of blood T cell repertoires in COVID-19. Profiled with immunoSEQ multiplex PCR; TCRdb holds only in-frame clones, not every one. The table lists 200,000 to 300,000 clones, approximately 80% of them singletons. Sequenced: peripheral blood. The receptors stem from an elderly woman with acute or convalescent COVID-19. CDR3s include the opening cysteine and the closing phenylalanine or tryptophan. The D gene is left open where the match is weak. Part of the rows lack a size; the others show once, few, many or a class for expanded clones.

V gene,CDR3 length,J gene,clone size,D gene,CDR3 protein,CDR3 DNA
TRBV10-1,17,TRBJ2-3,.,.,CASSESGAYYSTDTQYF,TGCGCCAGCAGTGAGTCGGGGGCGTACTATAGCACAGATACGCAGTATTTT
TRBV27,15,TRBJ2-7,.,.,CASSINLDPGNEQYF,TGTGCCAGCAGTATCAATCTCGATCCGGGAAACGAGCAGTACTTC
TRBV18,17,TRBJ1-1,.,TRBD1,CASSSTWTGPRDTEAFF,TGTGCCAGCTCATCAACGTGGACAGGACCGAGGGACACTGAAGCTTTCTTT
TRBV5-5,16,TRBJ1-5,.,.,CASSLSPKRGNQPQHF,TGTGCCAGCAGCTTGAGCCCGAAGAGAGGGAATCAGCCCCAGCATTTT
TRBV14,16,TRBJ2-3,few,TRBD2,CASSQAGGSSTDTQYF,TGTGCCAGCAGCCAAGCAGGCGGGAGCAGCACAGATACGCAGTATTTT
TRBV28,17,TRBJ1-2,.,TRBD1,CASSILQGAIVDYGYTF,TGTGCCAGCAGTATCCTACAGGGGGCAATTGTCGACTATGGCTACACCTTC
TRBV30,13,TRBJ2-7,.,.,CAWSVQAGYEQYF,TGTGCCTGGAGTGTTCAGGCAGGCTACGAGCAGTACTTC
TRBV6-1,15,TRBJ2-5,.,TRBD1,CASSENRGLVETQYF,TGTGCCAGCAGTGAAAACAGGGGGCTCGTTGAGACCCAGTACTTC
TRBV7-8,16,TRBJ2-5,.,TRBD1,CASSPTRDRVRGAQYF,TGTGCCAGCAGCCCTACCAGGGACAGAGTCCGAGGGGCCCAGTACTTC
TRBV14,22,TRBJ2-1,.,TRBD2,CASSPRRTGVLAGGPYLHEQFF,TGTGCCAGCAGCCCGCGACGGACAGGGGTGCTAGCGGGAGGGCCTTATTTGCATGAGCAGTTCTTC
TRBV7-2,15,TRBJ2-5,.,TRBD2,CASSFLAGGGETQYF,TGTGCCAGCAGCTTTCTAGCGGGGGGAGGGGAGACCCAGTACTTC
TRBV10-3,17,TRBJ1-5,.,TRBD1,CAISEFGQARTHQPQHF,TGTGCCATCAGTGAGTTCGGACAGGCCAGGACACATCAGCCCCAGCATTTT
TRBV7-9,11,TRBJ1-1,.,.,CASSVSAEAFF,TGTGCCAGCAGCGTATCAGCTGAAGCTTTCTTT
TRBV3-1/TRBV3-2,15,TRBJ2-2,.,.,CASSQDLGGAGELFF,TGTGCCAGCAGCCAAGATTTAGGGGGAGCCGGGGAGCTGTTTTTT
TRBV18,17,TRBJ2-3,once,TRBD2,CASSPEVFSGRGDTQYF,TGTGCCAGCTCACCAGAGGTCTTCAGCGGGAGAGGAGATACGCAGTATTTT
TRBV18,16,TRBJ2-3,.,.,CASSPVGGSYTDTQYF,TGTGCCAGCTCACCGGTTGGGGGGAGTTACACAGATACGCAGTATTTT
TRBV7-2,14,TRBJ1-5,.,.,CASSWRSGNQPQHF,TGTGCCAGCAGCTGGCGGTCGGGAAATCAGCCCCAGCATTTT
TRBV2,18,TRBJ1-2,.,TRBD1,CASRILDRAFTYLYGYTF,TGTGCCAGCAGGATACTGGACAGGGCCTTTACCTACCTCTATGGCTACACCTTC
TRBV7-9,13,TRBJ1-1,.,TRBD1,CASTGTVNTEAFF,TGTGCCAGCACCGGGACAGTTAACACTGAAGCTTTCTTT
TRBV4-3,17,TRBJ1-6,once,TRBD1,CASSLRTGGSLNSPLHF,TGCGCCAGCAGCCTCCGGACAGGGGGCTCCCTTAATTCACCCCTCCACTTT
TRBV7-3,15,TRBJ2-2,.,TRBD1,CASSLRDRNIGELFF,TGTGCCAGCAGCCTTCGGGACAGGAACATCGGGGAGCTGTTTTTT
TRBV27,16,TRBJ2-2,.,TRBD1,CASSLSGQGIYGELFF,TGTGCCAGCAGTTTATCGGGACAGGGTATTTACGGGGAGCTGTTTTTT
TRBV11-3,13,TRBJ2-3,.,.,CASSTGTSDTQYF,TGTGCCAGCAGCACCGGGACTTCAGATACGCAGTATTTT
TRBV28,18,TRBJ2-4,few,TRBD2,CASIGATSGELAKNIQYF,TGTGCCAGCATTGGGGCGACTAGCGGGGAACTAGCCAAAAACATTCAGTACTTC
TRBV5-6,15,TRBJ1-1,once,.,CASSLEGPRVTEAFF,TGTGCCAGCAGCTTGGAAGGGCCCAGGGTCACTGAAGCTTTCTTT
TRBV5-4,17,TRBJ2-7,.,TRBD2,CASSLELAGGGTYEQYF,TGTGCCAGCAGCTTGGAACTAGCGGGGGGCGGCACCTACGAGCAGTACTTC
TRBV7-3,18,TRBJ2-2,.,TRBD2,CASSLQGRSGGQAGELFF,TGTGCCAGCAGCTTACAGGGTCGTAGCGGGGGCCAAGCCGGGGAGCTGTTTTTT
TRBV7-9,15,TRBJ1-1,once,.,CASSLEAGGVTEAFF,TGTGCCAGCAGCTTAGAAGCAGGAGGGGTCACTGAAGCTTTCTTT
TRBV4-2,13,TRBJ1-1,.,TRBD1,CASSTGGGTEAFF,TGTGCCAGCAGCACAGGGGGTGGAACTGAAGCTTTCTTT
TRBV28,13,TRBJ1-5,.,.,CASSEGNGQPQHF,TGTGCCAGCTCCGAAGGAAACGGGCAGCCCCAGCATTTT
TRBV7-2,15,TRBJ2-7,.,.,CASSFSVLKTYEQYF,TGTGCCAGCAGCTTCTCGGTACTAAAGACCTACGAGCAGTACTTC
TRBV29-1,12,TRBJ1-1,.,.,CSVIVGPSEAFF,TGCAGCGTAATTGTCGGTCCCTCTGAAGCTTTCTTT
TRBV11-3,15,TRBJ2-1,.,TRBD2,CASSPLAGVPGEQFF,TGTGCCAGCAGTCCTCTAGCGGGAGTACCGGGGGAGCAGTTCTTC
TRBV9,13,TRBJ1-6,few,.,CASSVGSAEPLHF,TGTGCCAGCAGCGTAGGGTCGGCGGAACCCCTCCACTTT
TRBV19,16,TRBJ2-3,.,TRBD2,CASSSGLAGGTDTQYF,TGTGCCAGTAGTTCGGGACTAGCGGGGGGCACAGATACGCAGTATTTT
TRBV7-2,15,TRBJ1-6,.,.,CASSPAGTQNSPLHF,TGTGCCAGCAGCCCCGCGGGGACGCAAAATTCACCCCTCCACTTT
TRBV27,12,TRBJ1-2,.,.,CASRSDTYGYTF,TGTGCCAGCAGATCAGACACCTATGGCTACACCTTC
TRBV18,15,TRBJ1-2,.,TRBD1,CASSQGQGRNYGYTF,TGTGCCAGCTCACAGGGACAGGGACGGAACTATGGCTACACCTTC
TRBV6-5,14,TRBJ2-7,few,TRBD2,CASRRTSGRYEQYF,TGTGCCAGCAGACGGACTAGCGGGAGGTACGAGCAGTACTTC